A single T cell receptor beta chain is shown here with its context. The sample comes from a study of blood T cell repertoires in COVID-19. Study information: PBMCs, B-cell-depleted T cells, or T cells were the source of the cDNA or gDNA that made up the material.

The V gene lost 0 bases and the J gene lost 1 base, with 10 bases spanning the gap. The germline V gene has CDR1 SGDLS and CDR2 YYNGEE. The CDR3 is 15 residues long. Clones were read by immunoSEQ multiplex PCR, and TCRdb kept only the in-frame ones, dropping some. The table has 150,000 to 200,000 clones, roughly 80% seen once. Sequencing used peripheral blood. The V gene is TRBV9, the J gene TRBJ1-1, with a possible D match to TRBD1 (5 bases). The clonotype comes from a man aged 50 to 60 who had recovered from COVID-19. The CDR3 coding sequence is TGTGCCAGCAGCGTAGCTGGGGGGTCGAACACTGAAGCTTTCTTT. As protein: CASSVAGGSNTEAFF.